These T cell receptor beta chains were read from a single sample in a study of monozygotic twins with inflammatory bowel disease. From the 5' RACE reads, TCRdb lists one entry per CDR3 protein and no DNA. The sample has more than 300,000 distinct CDR3 sequences. Sequencing input: blood. Receptors were obtained from a human donor with ulcerative colitis or Crohn's disease, or a healthy co-twin of an affected twin (not recorded which). CDR3s include the opening cysteine and the closing phenylalanine or tryptophan.

V gene	J gene	CDR3 protein
TRBV7-2	TRBJ1-5	CASSRAAIGSNQPQHF
TRBV20-1	TRBJ2-2	CSARDPAGRLSSGELFF
TRBV19	TRBJ2-7	CASSIVPSEAYEQYF
TRBV5-1	TRBJ2-4	CASSQAGLLAKNIQYF
TRBV6-2/TRBV6-3	TRBJ2-7	CASSYLGVYTGEQYF
TRBV7-9	TRBJ2-4	CANGPTRDIQYF
TRBV12-3/TRBV12-4	TRBJ2-3	CASSPTRGHAWTDTQYF
TRBV9	TRBJ2-7	CASSVSSGEQYF
TRBV7-3	TRBJ2-1	CASSSRDRGPIEQFF
TRBV5-1	TRBJ1-3	CASSLAGTSNGNTIYF
TRBV6-2/TRBV6-3	TRBJ2-5	CASRTYRDGFNPLF
TRBV20-1	TRBJ2-3	CSARDMKRTIITDTQYF
TRBV4-1	TRBJ2-5	CASSQDGLAPETQYF
TRBV15	TRBJ1-4	CATSTLGSTNQKLFF
TRBV30	TRBJ2-3	CAFGTGRASSTDTQYF
TRBV3-1	TRBJ1-1	CASSHELSQAFF
TRBV30	TRBJ2-2	CAWSQGGTNTGELFF
TRBV5-1	TRBJ1-1	CASSLDPYRGGTEAFF
TRBV29-1	TRBJ2-3	CSAGTGADTQYF
TRBV19	TRBJ2-6	CASSIRRNPGANVLTF
TRBV6-6	TRBJ1-6	CASSRLMNSPLHF
TRBV12-3/TRBV12-4	TRBJ2-1	CASSLRTGRRNEQFF
TRBV12-3/TRBV12-4	TRBJ2-3	CASSRTYTDTQYF
TRBV13	TRBJ2-7	CASSLGTNRGEQYF
TRBV5-1	TRBJ1-1	CASTISSSAGRNTEAFF
TRBV4-3	TRBJ1-3	CASSQEPHSGNTIYF
TRBV12-3/TRBV12-4	TRBJ2-1	CASSFDRLTSGRSSSYNEQFF
TRBV4-3	TRBJ1-6	CASSQDLETHFPYNSPLHF
TRBV5-1	TRBJ2-1	CASSWTSGAGDNEQFF